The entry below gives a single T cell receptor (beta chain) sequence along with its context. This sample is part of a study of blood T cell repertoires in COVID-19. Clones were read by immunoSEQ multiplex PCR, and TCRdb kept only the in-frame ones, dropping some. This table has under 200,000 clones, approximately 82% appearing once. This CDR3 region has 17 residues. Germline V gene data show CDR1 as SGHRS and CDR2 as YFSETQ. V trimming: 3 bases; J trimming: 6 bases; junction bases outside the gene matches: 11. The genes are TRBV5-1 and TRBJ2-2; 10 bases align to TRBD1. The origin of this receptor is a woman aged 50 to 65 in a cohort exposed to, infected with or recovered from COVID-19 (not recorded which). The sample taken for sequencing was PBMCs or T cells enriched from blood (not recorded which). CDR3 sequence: CASSSLGPGQGSGELFF. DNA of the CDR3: TGCGCCAGCAGCTCCCTTGGCCCGGGACAGGGGTCCGGGGAGCTGTTTTTT.